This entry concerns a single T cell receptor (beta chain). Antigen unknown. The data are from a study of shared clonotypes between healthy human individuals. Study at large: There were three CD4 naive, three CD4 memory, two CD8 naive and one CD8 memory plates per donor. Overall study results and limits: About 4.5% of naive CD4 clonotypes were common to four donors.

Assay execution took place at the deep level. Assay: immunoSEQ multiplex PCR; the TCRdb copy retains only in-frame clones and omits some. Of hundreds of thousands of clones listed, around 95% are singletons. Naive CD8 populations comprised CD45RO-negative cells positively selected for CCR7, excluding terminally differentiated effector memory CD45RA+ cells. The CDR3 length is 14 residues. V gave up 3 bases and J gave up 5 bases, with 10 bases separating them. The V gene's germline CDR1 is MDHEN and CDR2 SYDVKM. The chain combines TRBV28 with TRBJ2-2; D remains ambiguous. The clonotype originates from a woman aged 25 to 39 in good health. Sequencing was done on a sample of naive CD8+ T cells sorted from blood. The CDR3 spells CASSFFTGTGELFF. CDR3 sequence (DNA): TGTGCCAGCAGTTTCTTCACGGGTACCGGGGAGCTGTTTTTT.